The next 22 T cell receptor beta chains were all read from a single sample in a study of Ad26.COV2.S vaccination and SARS-CoV-2 variants. Repertoires were generated with immunoSEQ multiplex PCR, while TCRdb's copy carries only in-frame clones and drops some. The data show some 250,000 clones, approximately 87% seen once. Treatment in this sample: around 19 received Ad26.COV2.S at low or high dose, single or two shots; about five received placebo; per-sample allocation not given. The investigators took samples on day 63 after the first vaccine or placebo injection. This sample comprised peripheral blood, obtained in a trial of Ad26.COV2.S vaccine versus placebo. The origin of the receptors is a person aged 18-60 years who received the Ad26.COV2.S COVID-19 vaccine or a placebo.

The chain carries TRBV19 and TRBJ2-5; 10 bases agree with TRBD2. Per germline, CDR1 LNHDA and CDR2 SQIVND (reference sequence). The CDR3 runs 15 residues. J gave up 1 base and V 5 bases, and 4 bases lay outside the gene matches. CDR3: CASSSRLAGQETQYF. CDR3 in DNA: TGTGCCAGTAGTTCTCGACTAGCGGGCCAAGAGACCCAGTACTTC.

The chain is built from TRBV21-1 and TRBJ2-2; the DNA was not used to check the table's D call, TRBD1. TRBV21-1 is an annotated pseudogene. The CDR3 runs 16 residues. In nucleotides, the CDR3 is TGTGCCAGCAGCAAAGTCGGCAGGGCGAGCACCGGGGAGCTGTTTTTT. Its translation is CASSKVGRASTGELFF.

The chain joins TRBV28 to TRBJ1-5; the match to TRBD1 covers 11 bases. V shed 5 bases and J 0 bases; nucleotides not matched to a gene: 3. The length of the CDR3 is 16 residues. The germline V gene has CDR1 MDHEN and CDR2 SYDVKM. CDR3 amino acids: CASSRTGGFSNQPQHF. The DNA of the CDR3 is TGTGCCAGCAGTAGGACAGGGGGCTTTAGCAATCAGCCCCAGCATTTT.

The chain recombines TRBV6-5 with TRBJ1-3; no clear D gene. Trimming cost V 5 bases and J 0 bases, with 11 bases left between them. The CDR3 extends over 15 amino acids. Germline V gene lookup returns CDR1 MNHEY and CDR2 SVGAGI. The CDR3 coding sequence is TGTGCCAGCAGTCTTGGACCCAGCTCTGGAAACACCATATATTTT. Residues: CASSLGPSSGNTIYF.

V usage is TRBV29-1 and J usage is TRBJ2-1; 12 bases are a match to TRBD2. The CDR3 is 15 amino acids. V was clipped by 6 bases and J by 2 bases; unmatched bases: 5. The germline V gene encodes CDR1 SQVTM and CDR2 ANQGSEA. CDR3 residues: CSVSTSGSPYNEQFF. In DNA form, the CDR3 reads TGCAGCGTCTCGACTAGCGGGAGTCCCTACAATGAGCAGTTCTTC.

This clone came up a few times. The chain uses TRBV5-4 and TRBJ1-1; D possibly corresponds to TRBD1 (6 bases). From germline, CDR1 is SGHNT and CDR2 YYREEE (reference sequence). V dropped 4 bases and J dropped 6 bases, with 19 bases sitting between them. The CDR3 length is 15 residues. For the CDR3, the DNA is TGTGCCAGCAGCAATGGAGACAGCGGGGGGCCTGAAGCTTTCTTT. Its protein is CASSNGDSGGPEAFF. Filled out from reference TRBV5-4 and TRBJ1-1, the complete variable domain reads ETGVTQSPTHLIKTRGQQVTLRCSSQSGHNTVSWYQQALGQGPQFIFQYYREEENGRGNFPPRFSGLQFPNYSSELNVNALELDDSALYLCASSNGDSGGPEAFFGQGTRLTVV.

The sample holds a few counts of this clone. The rearrangement uses TRBV19 and TRBJ2-7; D is unresolved. CDR1 and CDR2 from the germline V gene are LNHDA and SQIVND (reference sequence). Deletions cut 1 base from V and 0 bases from J, with 10 bases between. This CDR3 comprises 15 residues. CDR3: CASSIGPHSSYEQYF. CDR3 sequence (DNA): TGTGCCAGTAGTATAGGGCCCCACAGCTCCTACGAGCAGTACTTC. Filled out from reference TRBV19 and TRBJ2-7, the complete variable domain reads DGGITQSPKYLFRKEGQNVTLSCEQNLNHDAMYWYRQDPGQGLRLIYYSQIVNDFQKGDIAEGYSVSREKKESFPLTVTSAQKNPTAFYLCASSIGPHSSYEQYFGPGTRLTVT.

The J gene is TRBJ2-5, the V gene TRBV7-3; D might be TRBD2 (6 bases). In germline, CDR1 is SGHTA, CDR2 FQGTGA. V lost 0 bases and J 5 bases, leaving 10 bases between the germline ends. The CDR3 totals 14 residues. The CDR3 DNA reads as TGTGCCAGCAGCTTAACGGGGGGTCCGGAGACCCAGTACTTC. Its protein is CASSLTGGPETQYF.

The chain employs TRBV12-3 or TRBV12-4 and TRBJ1-1; D possibly corresponds to TRBD1 (6 bases). The CDR3 is 12 amino acids. The V end was cut by 4 bases, the J end by 6 bases, with 9 bases between. The DNA of the CDR3 is TGTGCCAGCAGTTGGACAGCAGCTGAAGCTTTCTTT. It translates to CASSWTAAEAFF.

This sequence joins TRBV5-5 and TRBJ1-6; no clear D. The germline V gene has CDR1 SGHKS and CDR2 YYEKEE (reference sequence). Between the trimmed V and J ends, which lost 0 bases and 7 bases, there was a span of 23 bases. The CDR3 spans 19 residues. The CDR3 DNA reads TGTGCCAGCAGCTTGGATCGTTTGAGATGGACTCCTCTAAATTCACCCCTCCACTTT. Translation gives CASSLDRLRWTPLNSPLHF. Based on the CDR3 plus reference TRBV5-5 and TRBJ1-6, the full variable domain is DAGVTQSPTHLIKTRGQQVTLRCSPISGHKSVSWYQQVLGQGPQFIFQYYEKEERGRGNFPDRFSARQFPNYSSELNVNALLLGDSALYLCASSLDRLRWTPLNSPLHFGNGTRLTVT.

The chain employs TRBV6-1 and TRBJ2-5; D is perhaps TRBD2 (5 bases). Germline loops: CDR1 MNHNS, CDR2 SASEGT. Trimming shortened V by 2 bases and J by 3 bases, and 10 bases separated the two germline ends. CDR3 length equals 14 residues. The CDR3 loop reads CASSEQTGKETQYF. The CDR3 nucleotides read TGTGCCAGCAGTGAACAGACCGGGAAAGAGACCCAGTACTTC.

The rearrangement links TRBV5-1 to TRBJ2-1; tentative D call: TRBD2 (5 bases). The length of the CDR3 is 16 residues. V was clipped by 4 bases and J by 2 bases, with 16 bases between them. Germline V CDR1 and CDR2: SGHRS, YFSETQ. This CDR3 is CASSLATGFTYNEQFF. The CDR3, as DNA: TGCGCCAGCAGCCTGGCGACGGGATTTACCTACAATGAGCAGTTCTTC.

The chain combines TRBV4-2 with TRBJ2-7; the D gene is possibly TRBD1 (6 bases). CDR1 and CDR2 from the germline V gene are LGHNA and YNFKEQ. This CDR3 comprises 15 residues. The V gene lost 0 bases and the J gene lost 1 base, with 10 bases spanning the gap. CDR3 coding DNA: TGTGCCAGCAGCCAAGATGGGGGCACGTCCTACGAGCAGTACTTC. Encoded protein: CASSQDGGTSYEQYF.

V is TRBV19 and J is TRBJ2-1; no firm D call. Per germline, CDR1 LNHDA and CDR2 SQIVND (reference sequence). Trimming shortened V by 5 bases and J by 5 bases, and 4 bases separated the two germline ends. CDR3 size: 11 residues. CDR3: CASSVHNEQFF. Written as DNA, the CDR3 is TGTGCCAGTAGTGTACACAATGAGCAGTTCTTC.

This chain joins TRBV5-1 and TRBJ2-3; no firm D call. V was clipped by 0 bases and J by 2 bases, with 10 bases between them. The CDR3 is made up of 15 amino acids. The germline V gene has CDR1 SGHRS and CDR2 YFSETQ. CDR3 DNA: TGCGCCAGCAGCTTGGAGGGCGGTAACACAGATACGCAGTATTTT. Encoded protein: CASSLEGGNTDTQYF.

The chain employs TRBV14 and TRBJ1-6; 7 nucleotides align to TRBD1. V was clipped by 5 bases and J by 7 bases; unmatched bases: 11. This CDR3 region has 16 residues. Germline V CDR1 and CDR2: SGHDN, FVKESK. The CDR3: CASSTGRGQWNSPLHF. In nucleotides, the CDR3 is TGTGCCAGCAGCACGGGGAGGGGGCAATGGAATTCACCCCTCCACTTT.

The chain uses TRBV30 and TRBJ2-5; unclear D gene. V lost 0 bases to trimming and J lost 3 bases, with 2 bases between them. The CDR3 spans 11 residues. Germline CDR1 reads GTSNPN; CDR2 reads SVGIG (reference sequence). This CDR3 is CAWSVKETQYF. Here the CDR3 DNA reads TGTGCCTGGAGTGTGAAAGAGACCCAGTACTTC. Drawing the rest from reference TRBV30 and TRBJ2-5, the complete variable domain is SQTIHQWPATLVQPVGSPLSLECTVEGTSNPNLYWYRQAAGRGLQLLFYSVGIGQISSEVPQNLSASRPQDRQFILSSKKLLLSDSGFYLCAWSVKETQYFGPGTRLLVL.

This chain uses TRBV11-2 with TRBJ2-7, with D possibly being TRBD2 (6 bases). The CDR3 covers 15 residues. V was clipped by 5 bases and J by 2 bases, with 16 bases between them. The germline gives CDR1 SGHAT, CDR2 FQNNGV. The CDR3 loop is CASSLGPSDPYEQYF. The CDR3 DNA follows: TGTGCCAGCAGCCTAGGGCCTAGCGACCCCTACGAGCAGTACTTC.

The rearrangement joins TRBV6-4 to TRBJ1-6; unclear D gene. CDR1 is MRHNA and CDR2 is SNTAGT in the germline V gene. This CDR3 comprises 14 residues. With 2 bases removed from V and 10 bases from J, the gap between germline ends came to 12 bases. The DNA of the CDR3 is TGTGCCAGCAGTGACGGGGTGATAGGATCACCCCTCCACTTT. Encoded protein: CASSDGVIGSPLHF.

The J gene is TRBJ2-1, the V gene TRBV6-2 or TRBV6-3; 11 bases agree with TRBD2. Germline CDR1 and CDR2: MNHEY and SVGEGT. After removal of 4 bases from V and 2 bases from J, the junction contained 4 bases not matched to a gene. This CDR3 has 16 residues. CDR3 sequence (DNA): TGTGCCAGCAGTTGGGGACTAGCGGACCCCTACAATGAGCAGTTCTTC. Translating gives CASSWGLADPYNEQFF.

J is TRBJ2-1 and V is TRBV6-2 or TRBV6-3; no clear D. There are 15 residues in the CDR3. Looked up from germline, CDR1 is MNHEY and CDR2 is SVGEGT. The germline V and J ends were trimmed by 2 bases and 5 bases, with 13 bases remaining between them. The CDR3 region is CASSYVAGRNNEQFF. The CDR3 DNA sequence: TGTGCCAGCAGTTACGTGGCCGGAAGAAACAATGAGCAGTTCTTC.

V and J are TRBV9 and TRBJ2-1; TRBD2 is a possible D gene (6 bases). This CDR3 region has 15 residues. The ends were cut back, 4 bases at V and 0 bases at J, with 11 bases in the middle. Germline V gives CDR1 SGDLS, CDR2 YYNGEE. As DNA, the CDR3 is TGTGCCAGCAGCCCGGGGGAAAGCTCCTACAATGAGCAGTTCTTC. This codes for CASSPGESSYNEQFF.